This T cell receptor beta chain was sequenced during a study of OX40 agonist ivuxolimab in advanced cancers. In the study overall: Two patients with cutaneous melanoma and one with hepatocellular carcinoma, three in total, showed partial responses.

Study-wide points: Among T cells, CD8+ cells averaged more expanded clones than CD4+ cells. At 0.1 to 3.0 mg/kg, CD4+ and CD8+ blood T cells expanded clonally by week 6.

The method was immunoSEQ multiplex PCR; TCRdb's version includes in-frame clones alone and lacks a portion of them. This sample has roughly 43,000 clones, with around 85% found just once. The ends lost 5 bases at V and 8 bases at J; junction bases unmatched: 9. CDR3 length equals 15 residues. Looked up from germline, CDR1 is SEHNR and CDR2 is FQNEAQ (reference sequence). On this clone itself: Its antigen remains unidentified.

The sequence was collected from an adult with an advanced solid tumor such as melanoma, head and neck, liver or kidney cancer. The rearrangement links TRBV7-9 to TRBJ1-4; 9 nucleotides match TRBD1. This sample comprised CD4+ or CD8+ T cells sorted from blood, obtained in a trial of the OX40 agonist ivuxolimab. The CDR3 DNA is TGTGCCAGCAGCAATCCGGGACAGGGTTGGGAAAAACTGTTTTTT. As protein: CASSNPGQGWEKLFF. Full variable domain (rest looked up from reference TRBV7-9 and TRBJ1-4): DTGVSQNPRHKITKRGQNVTFRCDPISEHNRLYWYRQTLGQGPEFLTYFQNEAQLEKSRLLSDRFSAERPKGSFSTLEIQRTEQGDSAMYLCASSNPGQGWEKLFFGSGTQLSVL.